This T cell receptor (beta chain) originates from a study of blood T cell repertoires in COVID-19. Study overall: There were acute and convalescent COVID-19 samples, and they came from the United States, Italy and Spain. PBMCs, B-cell-depleted T cells, or T cells were the source of the cDNA or gDNA that made up the material.

Original analysis: Amplifying reference gene primers gave estimates of nucleated cell counts. The method was immunoSEQ multiplex PCR; TCRdb's version includes in-frame clones alone and lacks a portion of them. V, J and clone size are those of that table, while D and trimming were read from the DNA. This table has under 350,000 clones, around 86% appearing once. V lost 10 bases to trimming and J lost 1 base, with 10 bases between them. The CDR3 totals 13 residues. Germline V gene data show CDR1 as SGHVS and CDR2 as FNYEAQ. Sample: peripheral blood. The clonotype was recovered from a man aged 50 to 60 with acute or convalescent COVID-19. The J gene is TRBJ1-4, the V gene TRBV7-6; D remains unclear. The CDR3 coding sequence is TGTGCCACCCAGAGAGGAACTAATGAAAAACTGTTTTTT. Its protein product is CATQRGTNEKLFF. Full variable domain (remainder filled in from reference TRBV7-6 and TRBJ1-4): GAGVSQSPRYKVTKRGQDVALRCDPISGHVSLYWYRQALGQGPEFLTYFNYEAQQDKSGLPNDRFSAERPEGSISTLTIQRTEQRDSAMYRCATQRGTNEKLFFGSGTQLSVL.